One and the same sample provided the 4 T cell receptor beta chains below, sequenced in a study of CXCR3-negative and CXCR3-positive naive CD8 T cells. UMI-labeled 5' RACE yielded the TRB cDNA libraries. Using the 5' RACE reads, TCRdb records one entry per CDR3 protein without DNA. The sample holds fewer than 80,000 distinct CDR3 sequences. Sequences were obtained from naive CXCR3- CD8+ T cells from blood. This sample's subset: CD45RO-CCR7+CD27+CD95- naive CD8+ T cells lacking CXCR3 (TNR3-). Receptor source: a human donor in good health. Some clones in this sample may be carry-over from other donors' samples.

The chain carries TRBV7-2 and TRBJ2-1; TCRdb names TRBD2, which stays unverified in the absence of DNA. Germline V gene lookup returns CDR1 SGHTA and CDR2 FQGNSA. The CDR3 spans 15 residues. The CDR3 is CASSWASGGANEQFF.

The CDR3 sequence: CASTHQQDNRPGANVLTF. The chain employs TRBV12-3 or TRBV12-4 and TRBJ2-6; TCRdb's D call of TRBD1 is untestable without DNA. This CDR3 has 18 amino acids.

The rearrangement uses TRBV28 and TRBJ2-2; TCRdb selects TRBD1, and the lack of DNA leaves this call unchecked. Germline values: CDR1 MDHEN, CDR2 SYDVKM. There are 17 residues in the CDR3. CDR3 loop: CASSFAGTGGLAGELFF. Based on the CDR3 plus reference TRBV28 and TRBJ2-2, the full variable domain is DVKVTQSSRYLVKRTGEKVFLECVQDMDHENMFWYRQDPGLGLRLIYFSYDVKMKEKGDIPEGYSVSREKKERFSLILESASTNQTSMYLCASSFAGTGGLAGELFFGEGSRLTVL.

The rearrangement joins TRBV29-1 to TRBJ2-2; TCRdb's assignment of TRBD2 cannot be checked, as there is no DNA. Germline-derived CDR1 and CDR2 are SQVTM and ANQGSEA. This CDR3 contains 12 residues. The chain's CDR3 is CSATLATGELFF.